The present T cell receptor (beta chain) was sequenced within a study of cytomegalovirus exposure and HLA in healthy donors. Study details: Earlier results showed roughly 120 million unique TCR beta sequences derived from approximately 180 million T cells.

The germline CDR1 and CDR2 sequences are SGHRS and YFSETQ. The junction had 1 base not matched to a gene; V was cut back by 2 bases and J by 5 bases. The CDR3 totals 13 residues. The PCR employed 60 Vbeta primers together with 13 Jbeta primers. TCRdb's table, derived via immunoSEQ multiplex PCR, lists solely in-frame clones and lacks some. The table includes about 37,000 clones, around 70% detected once. Source material: PBMCs. The chain couples TRBV5-1 to TRBJ2-5; 9 nucleotides line up with TRBD2. This TCR was recovered from a young man in good health and CMV-seronegative. The CDR3: CASSFAGGETQYF. In DNA form, the CDR3 reads TGCGCCAGCAGCTTCGCGGGGGGGGAGACCCAGTACTTC.